This TCR beta chain is from a study of cytomegalovirus exposure and HLA in healthy donors. It was healthy bone marrow donors who served as donors. PCR primers comprised 60 Vbeta and 13 Jbeta primers. Data came from immunoSEQ multiplex PCR; TCRdb stores just in-frame clones and leaves some out. The sample shows about 82,000 clones, around 70% of them seen only once. Overall study findings and caveats: In a later analysis, V- and J-gene trimming of beta chains associated with a DCLRE1C missense variant, replicated independently.

In germline, CDR1 is MNHEY, CDR2 SVGAGI. This CDR3 has 15 residues. Trimming took 9 bases from V and 2 from J; bases not matched to a gene: 8. This clone has only one observation. The antigen is unknown. The source is a man aged 30 to 45 in good health and CMV-seropositive. Sequencing was done on a sample of PBMCs. This chain joins TRBV6-5 and TRBJ2-1; 9 bases line up with TRBD2. The CDR3 sequence: CASGISGGPYNEQFF. The CDR3 DNA follows: TGTGCCAGTGGCATTAGCGGGGGACCCTACAATGAGCAGTTCTTC.